These 22 T cell receptor beta chains share one sample of origin, sequenced in a study of a mutant IDH1 vaccine in newly diagnosed glioma. Time point denoted: week 47, end of study. Each dose of the vaccine consisted of 300 ug of mutant IDH1 20-mer peptide, with topical imiquimod. No antigens are known for them. Here immunoSEQ multiplex PCR was the method, and the copy in TCRdb shows in-frame clones only, minus some. This sample carries about 84,000 clones, 80% to 90% of them seen once, and the ten largest clones take more than 5%. The sequencing here drew on PBMCs, taken from a glioma patient whose treatment included an IDH1 peptide vaccine. Every receptor here comes from a man aged 40-55 years with glioma.

The chain links TRBV10-2 to TRBJ2-2; D is ambiguous. V lost 8 bases and J 3 bases, leaving 16 bases between the germline ends. The length of the CDR3 is 15 residues. Germline CDR1 and CDR2: WSHSY and SAAADI. CDR3 sequence reads: CASSSSFPDTGELFF. For the CDR3, the DNA is TGCGCCAGCTCCTCGAGCTTCCCAGACACCGGGGAGCTGTTTTTT.

The chain is built from TRBV28 and TRBJ1-5, with D hard to call. Germline-derived CDR1 and CDR2 are MDHEN and SYDVKM. The CDR3 sequence is 15 residues long. V lost 6 bases and J lost 7, with 19 bases in between. Here the CDR3 reads CASSANLVNGQPQHF. The DNA of the CDR3 is TGTGCCAGCAGCGCGAACCTGGTGAACGGACAGCCCCAGCATTTT.

The gene calls are TRBV9 and TRBJ2-3; 8 positions agree with TRBD1. CDR1 and CDR2 (germline): SGDLS, YYNGEE. The CDR3 covers 13 residues. V trimming: 7 bases; J trimming: 4 bases; junction bases outside the gene matches: 5. CDR3 protein: CASRQGPPDTQYF. As DNA, the CDR3 is TGTGCCAGCCGACAGGGGCCCCCAGATACGCAGTATTTT.

The gene calls are TRBV9 and TRBJ1-5; D is unresolved. The V gene lost 0 bases and the J gene lost 6 bases, with 4 bases spanning the gap. The CDR3 loop spans 12 amino acids. CDR1 SGDLS and CDR2 YYNGEE come from the germline V gene. Written as DNA, the CDR3 is TGTGCCAGCAGCGTAGAGCTTCAGCCCCAGCATTTT. Protein: CASSVELQPQHF.

The chain links TRBV4-3 to TRBJ2-1, with 13 bases fitting TRBD2. Germline CDR1 and CDR2: LGHNA and YSLEER. The CDR3 is 17 residues long. J gave up 7 bases and V 1 base, and 7 bases lay outside the gene matches. This CDR3 reads CASSQAILAGGRNEQFF. The CDR3, as DNA: TGCGCCAGCAGCCAAGCAATACTAGCGGGGGGGCGTAATGAGCAGTTCTTC.

V is TRBV7-9 and J is TRBJ2-5; D is tentatively TRBD1 or TRBD2 (5 bases each). Germline lookup yields CDR1 SEHNR and CDR2 FQNEAQ (reference sequence). The CDR3 consists of 14 residues. V was pared by 3 bases and J by 5 bases, with 13 bases between. CDR3 sequence reads: CASSLTLGEETQYF. Here the CDR3 DNA reads TGTGCCAGCAGCTTGACCCTGGGGGAGGAGACCCAGTACTTC. The whole variable domain, filled in from reference TRBV7-9 and TRBJ2-5, reads DTGVSQNPRHKITKRGQNVTFRCDPISEHNRLYWYRQTLGQGPEFLTYFQNEAQLEKSRLLSDRFSAERPKGSFSTLEIQRTEQGDSAMYLCASSLTLGEETQYFGPGTRLLVL.

V is TRBV11-2 and J is TRBJ2-3; 9 nucleotides match TRBD2. This CDR3 is 17 amino acids long. Germline lookup yields CDR1 SGHAT and CDR2 FQNNGV. The junction had 6 bases not matched to a gene; V was cut back by 0 bases and J by 2 bases. The DNA of the CDR3 is TGTGCCAGCAGCTTAGAGTGGGGCGGGGGGGCCACAGATACGCAGTATTTT. Translation gives CASSLEWGGGATDTQYF.

The gene calls are TRBV5-1 and TRBJ2-7; TRBD2 matches 7 bases. This CDR3 is 15 amino acids long. Germline V gene data show CDR1 as SGHRS and CDR2 as YFSETQ. Germline trimming cut 2 bases from V and 3 bases from J; bases unmatched to any gene: 8. Here the CDR3 reads CASSLGGSHYYEQYF. CDR3 sequence (DNA): TGCGCCAGCAGCTTAGGCGGGAGCCACTACTACGAGCAGTACTTC. Full variable domain (missing parts from reference TRBV5-1 and TRBJ2-7): KAGVTQTPRYLIKTRGQQVTLSCSPISGHRSVSWYQQTPGQGLQFLFEYFSETQRNKGNFPGRFSGRQFSNSRSEMNVSTLELGDSALYLCASSLGGSHYYEQYFGPGTRLTVT.

As regards this clone: This CDR3 is also generated by other DNA sequences in the sample. The chain links TRBV9 to TRBJ2-7, with 7 bases fitting TRBD1. Germline CDR1 and CDR2: SGDLS and YYNGEE. The V gene end was trimmed by 0 bases and the J gene end by 3 bases; junction bases not matched to a gene: 3. The CDR3 has 14 residues. CDR3 sequence reads: CASSVGQGGYEQYF. CDR3 DNA: TGTGCCAGCAGCGTAGGACAGGGTGGCTACGAGCAGTACTTC.

A few counts support this clone. This chain joins TRBV7-2 and TRBJ2-5; 11 bases align to TRBD2. Per germline, CDR1 SGHTA and CDR2 FQGNSA. V trimming: 3 bases; J trimming: 1 base; junction bases outside the gene matches: 7. This CDR3 contains 17 residues. The CDR3 region is CASSFGLAGGTQETQYF. The CDR3 DNA reads TGTGCCAGCAGCTTCGGGCTAGCGGGGGGAACCCAAGAGACCCAGTACTTC. The full variable domain, rest sourced from reference TRBV7-2 and TRBJ2-5, is GAGVSQSPSNKVTEKGKDVELRCDPISGHTALYWYRQSLGQGLEFLIYFQGNSAPDKSGLPSDRFSAERTGGSVSTLTIQRTQQEDSAVYLCASSFGLAGGTQETQYFGPGTRLLVL.

The chain links TRBV9 to TRBJ1-1, with a tentative D call TRBD1 (6 bases). V was clipped by 4 bases and J by 5 bases, with 21 bases between them. CDR1 and CDR2 (germline): SGDLS, YYNGEE. This CDR3 is built from 16 residues. The CDR3 is CASSPRGGALGTEAFF. The CDR3 nucleotides are TGTGCCAGCAGCCCCCGAGGGGGGGCGCTGGGGACTGAAGCTTTCTTT.

This clone was seen once. The chain uses TRBV10-1 and TRBJ2-7; TRBD1 aligns across 10 bases. Germline V CDR1 and CDR2: WNHNN, SYGVQD (reference sequence). V was pared by 3 bases and J by 5 bases, with 10 bases of the junction left unmatched. The CDR3 spans 16 residues. The CDR3 loop reads CASSDLYRDRGDEQYF. The CDR3 DNA follows: TGCGCCAGCAGTGACTTATACCGGGACAGGGGCGACGAGCAGTACTTC.

This sequence joins TRBV7-8 and TRBJ2-7; 9 bases fit TRBD2. The CDR3 has 15 residues. The ends lost 6 bases at V and 0 bases at J; junction bases unmatched: 6. Looked up from germline, CDR1 is SGHVS and CDR2 is FQNEAQ. This chain's CDR3 is CASRRGLANSYEQYF. The CDR3 coding sequence is TGTGCCAGCAGACGTGGACTAGCGAACTCCTACGAGCAGTACTTC.

This chain connects TRBV6-5 to TRBJ1-2, with 10 bases fitting TRBD1. CDR1 is MNHEY, CDR2 SVGAGI, per germline. The CDR3 is 15 residues long. The V gene end was trimmed by 4 bases and the J gene end by 3 bases; junction bases not matched to a gene: 5. The DNA for the CDR3 is TGTGCCAGCAGTTCCCCGGACAGGGGGGACTATGGCTACACCTTC. It specifies CASSSPDRGDYGYTF.

The chain recombines TRBV19 with TRBJ2-2; 8 bases are shared with TRBD1. The germline gives CDR1 LNHDA, CDR2 SQIVND (reference sequence). CDR3 length: 13 amino acids. The junction had 3 bases not matched to a gene; V was cut back by 6 bases and J by 6 bases. The CDR3 loop is CASSRQGPGELFF. CDR3 bases: TGTGCCAGTAGCAGACAGGGGCCCGGGGAGCTGTTTTTT.

This clone was detected only once. The chain combines TRBV2 with TRBJ2-7; D uncertain. The CDR3 is made up of 14 amino acids. Germline V gene lookup returns CDR1 SNHLY and CDR2 FYNNEI. Between the trimmed V and J ends, which lost 1 base and 6 bases, there was a span of 13 bases. CDR3 nucleotides: TGTGCCAGCAGTGAAGTTTCTTATACCCTCGAGCAGTACTTC. Its translation is CASSEVSYTLEQYF.

The chain recombines TRBV4-1 with TRBJ2-3; weak D call: TRBD2 (6 bases). V lost 4 bases and J lost 6, with 17 bases in between. The germline CDR1 and CDR2 sequences are MGHRA and YSYEKL. This CDR3 comprises 15 residues. In DNA form, the CDR3 reads TGCGCCAGCAGCCGGTGGGGCGGGGAGGCGGATACGCAGTATTTT. Translation: CASSRWGGEADTQYF.

The chain carries TRBV7-8 and TRBJ1-4; TRBD1 might be the D (6 bases). CDR3 length equals 13 residues. The V end was cut by 5 bases, the J end by 5 bases, with 9 bases between. Germline CDR1 SGHVS, CDR2 FQNEAQ. CDR3 coding DNA: TGTGCCAGCAGCGCGGACAGAAATGAAAAACTGTTTTTT. It specifies CASSADRNEKLFF.

This clone was seen only once. The chain recombines TRBV6-1 with TRBJ2-7, with TRBD1 as a possible D gene (6 bases). Germline V gene data show CDR1 as MNHNS and CDR2 as SASEGT. V lost 8 bases to trimming and J lost 6 bases, with 14 bases between them. This CDR3 comprises 12 residues. The CDR3 is CASSRPGVEQYF. CDR3 nucleotide sequence: TGTGCCAGCTCTCGGCCAGGGGTCGAGCAGTACTTC.

This chain joins TRBV6-5 and TRBJ1-4; D perhaps matches TRBD1 (6 bases). The CDR3 spans 13 residues. CDR1 MNHEY and CDR2 SVGAGI come from the germline V gene. Trimming took off 8 bases at V and 8 bases at J, with 15 bases between the two ends. This chain's CDR3 is CASGGASGEKLFF. In DNA form, the CDR3 reads TGTGCCAGCGGGGGCGCATCTGGGGAAAAACTGTTTTTT.

The rearrangement joins TRBV5-1 to TRBJ2-3; 8 nucleotides agree with TRBD2. The ends lost 1 base at V and 0 bases at J; junction bases unmatched: 7. There are 17 residues in the CDR3. In germline, CDR1 is SGHRS, CDR2 YFSETQ. CDR3 in amino acids: CASSLRASGSSTDTQYF. CDR3 nucleotides: TGCGCCAGCAGCTTGAGGGCTAGCGGGTCTAGCACAGATACGCAGTATTTT.

The chain has TRBV5-6 and TRBJ2-6, with 7 bases aligning to TRBD2. Germline V gives CDR1 SGHDT, CDR2 YYEEEE. V shed 4 bases, J shed 4 bases, and the junction held 11 bases outside the gene matches. The CDR3 runs 17 residues. This chain's CDR3 is CASSIPSGGTGANVLTF. The DNA of the CDR3 is TGTGCCAGCAGCATTCCCTCGGGGGGAACCGGGGCCAACGTCCTGACTTTC.